Below, 2 T cell receptor beta chains from the same sample are listed, as sequenced in a study of shared clonotypes between healthy human individuals. Clones were sequenced by immunoSEQ multiplex PCR, and TCRdb holds only the in-frame ones, with some missing. There are more than 1,200,000 clones in the sample; less than 99% occur only once, and approximately 0.38% lies in the top ten. Sequencing was carried out using naive CD4+ T cells sorted from blood. Subset of the sample: CD45RA+ positively selected. These receptors came from a man aged 25 to 45 in good health.

V and J are TRBV5-4 and TRBJ1-2, with D possibly TRBD1 on 6 matching bases. This CDR3 has 13 amino acids. CDR1 is SGHNT, CDR2 YYREEE, per germline (reference sequence). V was shortened by 2 bases and J by 8 bases, with 13 bases between the two germline ends. In nucleotides, the CDR3 is TGTGCCAGCAGCTTAGGTCAGGGGATCGGCTACACCTTC. This encodes CASSLGQGIGYTF.

This clone showed up just once. The same CDR3 arises from other DNA sequences in this sample as well. V usage is TRBV7-2 and J usage is TRBJ2-7; D is undetermined. The CDR3 covers 12 residues. In germline, CDR1 is SGHTA, CDR2 FQGNSA. The germline V and J ends were trimmed by 5 bases and 4 bases, with 9 bases remaining between them. The CDR3 coding sequence is TGTGCCAGCAGCCCGACCTCTTACGAGCAGTACTTC. Translation: CASSPTSYEQYF.